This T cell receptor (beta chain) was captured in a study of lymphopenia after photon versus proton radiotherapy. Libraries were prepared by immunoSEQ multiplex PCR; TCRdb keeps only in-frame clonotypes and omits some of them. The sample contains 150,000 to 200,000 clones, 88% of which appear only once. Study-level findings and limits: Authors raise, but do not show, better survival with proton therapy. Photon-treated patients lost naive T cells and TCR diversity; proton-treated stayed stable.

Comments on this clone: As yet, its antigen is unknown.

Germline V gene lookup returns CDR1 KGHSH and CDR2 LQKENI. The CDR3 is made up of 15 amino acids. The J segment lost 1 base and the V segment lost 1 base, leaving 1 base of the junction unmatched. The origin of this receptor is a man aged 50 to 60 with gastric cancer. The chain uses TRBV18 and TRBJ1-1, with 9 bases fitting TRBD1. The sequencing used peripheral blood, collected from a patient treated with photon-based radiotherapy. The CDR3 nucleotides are TGTGCCAGCTCACCACACAGGGGGCAGAACACTGAAGCTTTCTTT. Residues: CASSPHRGQNTEAFF.